This TCR beta chain was obtained from a study of shared clonotypes between healthy human individuals (TCRdb year 2020). Regarding the complete study: A couple of women and a few men aged 18 to 49 years were included in the cohort. Blood TCR repertoires of a handful of healthy adults were deeply sequenced to estimate repertoire size and the extent of clonotype sharing between individuals. Each donor's leukapheresis produced roughly between roughly 0.94 and 9.5 billion PBMCs. To increase sequencing depth and limit assay-specific biases, different laboratories used diverse techniques to prepare libraries and sequence TCR repertoires. For each donor, CD4 naive and CD4 memory were each given three plates, CD8 naive was given two plates, and CD8 memory was given one plate. Findings and caveats that apply to the study as a whole: Pairwise subsampling indicated that sequencing depth was expected to affect the degree of clonotype sharing among donors. Higher generation probabilities were observed for clonotypes shared by all four sorted-subset donors than for non-shared clonotypes. When several donors were compared, the shared fraction of clonotypes was about 5% for naive CD4, approximately 3.5% for naive CD8, 2% to 2.5% for memory CD4, and about 0.36% for memory CD8. Incomplete sequencing was indicated by rarefaction of sorted-subset datasets, despite the large sequencing depth. Because the study included a small number of donors, the genetic and exposure-history diversity represented was limited. Sampling was limited to blood, and TCR repertoires in tissue likely differ from TCR repertoires in blood. Naive subsets generally had larger estimated clonotype richness than memory subsets.

TCR CDR3 regions were amplified from genomic DNA by multiplex PCR using the deep immunoSEQ assay. For each cell subset, the extracted genomic DNA was distributed evenly across all wells of several immunoSEQ 96-well plates, and each plate served as one replicate. For sorted subsets, 150 to 250 ng of genomic DNA, equivalent to roughly 33,000 T cell genomes, went into each replicate PCR. Purified libraries were quantified with a Qubit 3.0 fluorometer, sized on a Bioanalyzer 2100, and re-quantified with the KAPA Library Quantification kit. Each immunoSEQ 96-well plate was sequenced on its own single-read 150-cycle Illumina NextSeq 550 flow cell. In the authors' own workflow: Because the immunoSEQ output included only junctional sequences and no quality scores, the filtering could not be the same as the filtering used for full-length reads. To assign V/J genes and CDR3, sequences were annotated against IMGT germline references using PyIR, a Python wrapper for IgBLAST v1.9. Reads were removed for weak V/J assignments (E-value above 1e-6), missing CDR3, stop codons, out-of-frame junctions, or ambiguous translated residues. A V3J clonotype was defined by an identical inferred V gene, J gene, and CDR3 amino acid sequence. Percentage overlap between repertoires was calculated by dividing the number of shared unique clonotypes by the size of the smaller repertoire. Three approaches were used to assess repertoire richness: RTK rarefaction, the Chao1 estimator, and Recon v2.1 estimates of unobserved clonotypes. For all TCRbeta clonotypes obtained by the gDNA method from a handful of donors, generation probabilities were computed with OLGA. The table comes from immuneACCESS by way of TCRdb, which keeps in-frame sequences with V and J called. Part of the clones is missing from these tables; in studies checked, under half for an unresolved V gene and the rest for unknown reasons. V and J calls and clone size are given by that table; D and trimming were obtained from the DNA. Recorded for this sample are millions of clones; around nine tenths of them occurred a single time. The ten biggest clones cover 0.14% of the sample.

Healthy HIV-negative adults with no recently reported acute infections or vaccinations were included as donors. Every donor was a Caucasian adult living in Nashville, Tennessee, USA. CD4+ T cells were enriched through magnetic negative selection, after which naive cells were positively selected on CD45RA and the remaining negative fraction served as the memory subset. Blood was collected by leukapheresis, and PBMCs were isolated by Ficoll-Histopaque density gradient centrifugation and then cryopreserved in liquid nitrogen vapor phase. Analytical flow cytometry was used to check the purity and quantity of each magnetically sorted T cell population. Genomic DNA was isolated from every sorted fraction and measured by UV absorbance on a Nanodrop 2000c. In regard to this clone: The antigen this receptor binds is unknown. No much larger clone exists at a distance of one base, and base qualities are not known.

The sequenced material came from naive CD4+ T cells sorted from blood. The meaning of the sample's cell subset or site label: CD45RA+ positively selected. The sequence was collected from a man younger than 35 in good health.

For the CDR3, the sequence is CASSLSGGRFNEQYF. The base sequence is TGTGCCAGCAGCTTATCCGGCGGGAGGTTCAACGAGCAGTACTTC. The rearranged chain carries TRBV7-9 and TRBJ2-7, with 8 middle bases fitting TRBD2. The junction shows trimming of 2 bases on V and 5 bases on J, and the gene matches do not reach 8 bases of it. Including cysteine and phenylalanine, the CDR3 has 15 amino acids. Of all the DNA, just the CDR3 is kept, 45 bases in frame from base 1. The germline V gene (reference sequence) gives CDR1 as SEHNR and CDR2 as FQNEAQ.